Each of the 21 T cell receptor beta chains below was sequenced from the same sample in a study of vaccination effects on CD4 cells after COVID-19. Antigen-specific CD4+ T cells were expanded (with viral peptide pools) by the ViraFEST assay ahead of sequencing. Subsequent to a culture period of roughly 11 days, CD4+ T cells were isolated. Nucleocapsid antibody tests were negative, and the vaccine recipients had no prior SARS-CoV-2 infection. TCRdb keeps only in-frame clones here, not all; method: immunoSEQ multiplex PCR. This sample yields 25,000 to 35,000 clones, of which 70% to 80% are seen a single time; 25% to 35% belongs to the top ten. These TCRs' antigens remain unknown. Sequences were derived from CD4+ T cells from PBMCs cultured with SARS-CoV-2 spike peptides, sampled before COVID-19 vaccination. These receptors all come from a human donor who received a COVID-19 vaccine.

The chain joins TRBV7-9 to TRBJ1-6; 10 nucleotides line up with TRBD1. CDR1 and CDR2 (germline): SEHNR, FQNEAQ (reference sequence). The CDR3 contains 14 residues. Losses at the gene ends were 10 bases for V and 9 bases for J; bases not matched to a gene: 9. The CDR3 is CATGRDRGSSPLHF. CDR3 nucleotide sequence: TGTGCCACCGGCCGGGACAGGGGTAGTTCACCCCTCCACTTT.

The chain employs TRBV7-8 and TRBJ2-4; 9 bases agree with TRBD1. The CDR3 loop spans 13 amino acids. With 8 bases clipped from V and 4 bases from J, the junction kept 3 bases outside the gene matches. Looked up from germline, CDR1 is SGHVS and CDR2 is FQNEAQ. The CDR3 bases are TGTGCCAGCGCCGACAGGGGGAAAAACATTCAGTACTTC. It is translated as CASADRGKNIQYF.

The chain carries TRBV3-1 (or the pseudogene TRBV3-2) and TRBJ2-7, with D hard to call. This CDR3 spans 14 amino acids. With 3 bases removed from V and 2 bases from J, the gap between germline ends came to 11 bases. Germline CDR1 and CDR2: LGHDT and YNNKEL (reference sequence). This chain's CDR3 is CASSQTTSTYEQYF. The CDR3 coding sequence is TGTGCCAGCAGCCAGACGACTTCTACCTACGAGCAGTACTTC.

The CDR3 protein is CASSLRTGPGELFF. In DNA, the CDR3 is TGTGCCAGCAGTTTACGGACAGGGCCCGGGGAGCTGTTTTTT. This rearrangement joins TRBV6-5 to TRBJ2-2; TRBD1 matches 8 bases. The CDR3 totals 14 residues. The V segment lost 4 bases and the J segment 6 bases; nucleotides outside the gene matches: 4. Germline V gives CDR1 MNHEY, CDR2 SVGAGI.

The V gene is TRBV5-1, the J gene TRBJ2-5; D gene ambiguous. Trimming cost V 4 bases and J 5 bases, with 9 bases left between them. CDR1 SGHRS and CDR2 YFSETQ come from the germline V gene. The CDR3 contains 12 residues. The CDR3 loop reads CASSQRWETQYF. CDR3 in DNA: TGCGCCAGCAGCCAGCGTTGGGAGACCCAGTACTTC.

This clone was seen just once. V and J are TRBV3-1 (or the pseudogene TRBV3-2) and TRBJ2-5, with D perhaps given as TRBD1 or TRBD2 (5 bases each). V was trimmed by 0 bases and J by 5 bases, leaving 16 bases between them. Germline V gives CDR1 LGHDT, CDR2 YNNKEL (reference sequence). The CDR3 has 16 amino acids. CDR3 sequence: CASSQETASRGETQYF. The CDR3 DNA reads TGTGCCAGCAGCCAAGAGACAGCTTCTCGAGGGGAGACCCAGTACTTC.

This rearrangement joins TRBV3-1 (or the pseudogene TRBV3-2) to TRBJ2-7, with 9 nucleotides matching TRBD2. The length of the CDR3 is 15 residues. CDR1 is LGHDT, CDR2 YNNKEL, per germline (reference sequence). V was clipped by 4 bases and J by 5 bases; unmatched bases: 9. CDR3 in DNA: TGTGCCAGCAGCCGGCCTAGCGGGATAAGCCACGAGCAGTACTTC. It yields the protein CASSRPSGISHEQYF.

The V gene is TRBV7-9, the J gene TRBJ2-7; D ambiguous. The length of the CDR3 is 12 residues. V was pared by 3 bases and J by 5 bases, with 8 bases between. CDR1 and CDR2 from the germline V gene are SEHNR and FQNEAQ (reference sequence). The CDR3 bases are TGTGCCAGCAGCTTTTCGTTCGACGAGCAGTACTTC. Translation: CASSFSFDEQYF.

J is TRBJ2-5 and V is TRBV30; D not certain. The CDR3 length is 11 residues. Germline CDR1 is GTSNPN and CDR2 is SVGIG (reference sequence). Trimming removed 0 bases at V and 5 bases at J, with 4 bases between. As DNA, the CDR3 is TGTGCCTGGAGTGTGATGGAGACCCAGTACTTC. Its protein product is CAWSVMETQYF. Drawing the rest from reference TRBV30 and TRBJ2-5, the complete variable domain is SQTIHQWPATLVQPVGSPLSLECTVEGTSNPNLYWYRQAAGRGLQLLFYSVGIGQISSEVPQNLSASRPQDRQFILSSKKLLLSDSGFYLCAWSVMETQYFGPGTRLLVL.

This clone is a singleton in its sample. The CDR3 nucleotides are TGCGCCAGCAGCCCCCGTGGGGGGGGGCGCGGGAACACTGAAGCTTTCTTT. Its protein product is CASSPRGGGRGNTEAFF. The genes are TRBV5-1 and TRBJ1-1, with a possible D match to TRBD1 (6 bases). The CDR3 covers 17 residues. Germline CDR1 is SGHRS and CDR2 is YFSETQ. With 4 bases removed from V and 1 base from J, the gap between germline ends came to 20 bases.

The chain is built from TRBV4-3 and TRBJ1-2; D gene ambiguous. V was clipped by 0 bases and J by 6 bases, with 11 bases between them. Looked up from germline, CDR1 is LGHNA and CDR2 is YSLEER. The CDR3 is 14 residues long. Here the CDR3 reads CASSQETGGHGYTF. The CDR3 coding sequence is TGCGCCAGCAGCCAAGAAACCGGAGGGCATGGCTACACCTTC.

This clone was observed once. The chain recombines TRBV7-9 with TRBJ1-1, with D unresolved. Between the trimmed V and J ends, which lost 4 bases and 0 bases, there was a span of 18 bases. Germline V gene data show CDR1 as SEHNR and CDR2 as FQNEAQ (reference sequence). The CDR3 sequence is 17 residues long. The CDR3 region is CASSSGRLGSLNTEAFF. CDR3 bases: TGTGCCAGCAGCTCGGGTCGACTGGGAAGCTTGAACACTGAAGCTTTCTTT. Based on the CDR3 plus reference TRBV7-9 and TRBJ1-1, the full variable domain is DTGVSQNPRHKITKRGQNVTFRCDPISEHNRLYWYRQTLGQGPEFLTYFQNEAQLEKSRLLSDRFSAERPKGSFSTLEIQRTEQGDSAMYLCASSSGRLGSLNTEAFFGQGTRLTVV.

The genes are TRBV10-3 and TRBJ2-1, with TRBD1 as a possible D gene (7 bases). V shed 3 bases and J shed 1 base, with 16 bases lying between them. CDR3 length: 17 amino acids. Germline CDR1 ENHRY, CDR2 SYGVKD. The CDR3 is CAISDLTGAGSYNEQFF. The DNA of the CDR3 is TGTGCCATCAGTGATCTAACAGGGGCGGGGTCCTACAATGAGCAGTTCTTC.

The V and J genes are TRBV19 and TRBJ1-5; D ambiguous. Germline V gene sequence: CDR1 LNHDA, CDR2 SQIVND (reference sequence). Trimming took 3 bases from V and 7 from J, leaving 10 bases between them. The CDR3 totals 13 residues. The CDR3 loop reads CASSIRRGQPQHF. DNA of the CDR3: TGTGCCAGTAGTATTCGACGGGGACAGCCCCAGCATTTT.

The chain couples TRBV15 to TRBJ2-7; 15 bases match TRBD2. With V trimmed by 1 base and J by 7 bases, 5 bases remained unmatched. CDR1 is LNHNV and CDR2 is YYDKDF in the germline V gene (reference sequence). The CDR3 length is 16 residues. CDR3: CATSRAMGLAGGEQYF. The DNA of the CDR3 is TGTGCCACCAGCAGAGCCATGGGACTAGCGGGAGGTGAGCAGTACTTC.

This chain's CDR3 is CASSYSYKASNYGYTF. In DNA, the CDR3 is TGTGCCAGCAGTTACTCCTACAAGGCCTCTAACTATGGCTACACCTTC. The V call is TRBV6-5, the J call TRBJ1-2; the D is unclear. CDR1 is MNHEY, CDR2 SVGAGI, per germline. V was clipped by 0 bases and J by 0 bases, with 11 bases between them. This CDR3 comprises 16 residues.

This clone was picked up a small number of times. This rearrangement joins TRBV7-9 to TRBJ1-1; tentatively, D is TRBD1 (6 bases). CDR3 size: 15 residues. V was clipped by 1 base and J by 1 base, with 10 bases between them. The germline gives CDR1 SEHNR, CDR2 FQNEAQ (reference sequence). In DNA form, the CDR3 reads TGTGCCAGCAGCTTAGGAGGGGGGCCGAACACTGAAGCTTTCTTT. Translation: CASSLGGGPNTEAFF.

This clone came up a few times. The chain uses TRBV7-2 and TRBJ1-2; D gene unclear. This CDR3 comprises 15 residues. Trimming took off 0 bases at V and 4 bases at J, with 12 bases between the two ends. Germline V gives CDR1 SGHTA, CDR2 FQGNSA. Here the CDR3 DNA reads TGTGCCAGCAGCTTAGCGAGCGGCAACCTCTATGGCTACACCTTC. It encodes CASSLASGNLYGYTF. Complete variable domain (other parts from reference TRBV7-2 and TRBJ1-2): GAGVSQSPSNKVTEKGKDVELRCDPISGHTALYWYRQSLGQGLEFLIYFQGNSAPDKSGLPSDRFSAERTGGSVSTLTIQRTQQEDSAVYLCASSLASGNLYGYTFGSGTRLTVV.

CDR3 in amino acids: CASSIPTGTKNIQYF. As DNA, the CDR3 is TGTGCCAGTAGTATTCCGACAGGGACCAAAAACATTCAGTACTTC. The chain carries TRBV19 and TRBJ2-4, with 7 bases fitting TRBD1. Trimming removed 3 bases from V and 2 bases from J; junction bases left unmatched: 4. The germline V gene has CDR1 LNHDA and CDR2 SQIVND (reference sequence). This CDR3 is built from 15 residues.

This clone was seen only once. The sample has other DNA sequences that encode this CDR3 too. The chain has TRBV5-1 and TRBJ1-1; 7 nucleotides line up with TRBD1. The CDR3 is 14 residues long. With V trimmed by 0 bases and J by 4 bases, 3 bases remained unmatched. Germline V gives CDR1 SGHRS, CDR2 YFSETQ. In nucleotides, the CDR3 is TGCGCCAGCAGCTTGGCCGCAGGGGGCACTGAAGCTTTCTTT. Its translation is CASSLAAGGTEAFF.

This clone was counted only a few times. This chain uses TRBV5-4 with TRBJ1-6, with D unclear. The CDR3 has 14 residues. Trimming removed 4 bases from V and 4 bases from J, with 9 bases in between. Per germline, CDR1 SGHNT and CDR2 YYREEE (reference sequence). CDR3 sequence reads: CASSTNKYNSPLHF. The CDR3 bases are TGTGCCAGCAGCACCAACAAATATAATTCACCCCTCCACTTT.